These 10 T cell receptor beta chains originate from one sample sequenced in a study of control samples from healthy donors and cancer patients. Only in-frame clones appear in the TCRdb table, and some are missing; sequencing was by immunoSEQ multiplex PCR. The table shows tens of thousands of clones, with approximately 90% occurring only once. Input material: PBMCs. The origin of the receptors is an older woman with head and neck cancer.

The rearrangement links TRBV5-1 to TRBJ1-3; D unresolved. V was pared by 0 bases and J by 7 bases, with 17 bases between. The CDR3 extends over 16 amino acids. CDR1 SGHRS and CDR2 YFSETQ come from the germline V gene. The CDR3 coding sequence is TGCGCCAGCAGCTTGGGAGGCTCCCGTGGTGTTAACACCATATATTTT. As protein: CASSLGGSRGVNTIYF.

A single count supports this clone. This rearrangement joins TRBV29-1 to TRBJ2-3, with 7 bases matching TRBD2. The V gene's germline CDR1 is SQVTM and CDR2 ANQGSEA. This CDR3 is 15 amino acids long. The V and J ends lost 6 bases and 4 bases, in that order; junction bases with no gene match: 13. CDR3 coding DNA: TGCAGCGTCCTCAGAGCTAGCGGCGCCCCAGATACGCAGTATTTT. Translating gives CSVLRASGAPDTQYF.

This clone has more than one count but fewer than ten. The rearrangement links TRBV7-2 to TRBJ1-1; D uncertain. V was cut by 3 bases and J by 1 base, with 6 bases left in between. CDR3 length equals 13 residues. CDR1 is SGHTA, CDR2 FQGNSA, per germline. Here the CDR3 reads CASSFSWNTEAFF. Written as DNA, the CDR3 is TGTGCCAGCAGCTTTTCGTGGAACACTGAAGCTTTCTTT.

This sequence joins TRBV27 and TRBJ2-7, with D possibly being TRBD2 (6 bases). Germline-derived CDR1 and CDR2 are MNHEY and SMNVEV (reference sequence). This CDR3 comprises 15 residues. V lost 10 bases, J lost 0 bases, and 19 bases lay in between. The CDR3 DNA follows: TGTGCCACCCAAGAGAGGGGACTCCCCTCCTACGAGCAGTACTTC. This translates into CATQERGLPSYEQYF.

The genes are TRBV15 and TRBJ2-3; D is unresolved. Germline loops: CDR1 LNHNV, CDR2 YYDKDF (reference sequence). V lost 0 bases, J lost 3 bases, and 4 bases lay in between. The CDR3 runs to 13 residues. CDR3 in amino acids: CATSRDGTDTQYF. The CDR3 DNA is TGTGCCACCAGCAGAGATGGGACAGATACGCAGTATTTT.

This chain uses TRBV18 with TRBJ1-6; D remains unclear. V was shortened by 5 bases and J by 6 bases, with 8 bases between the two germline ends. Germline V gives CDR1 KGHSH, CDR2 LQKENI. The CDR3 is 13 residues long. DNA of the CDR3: TGTGCCAGCTCAGAGGGAGTTAATTCACCCCTCCACTTT. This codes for CASSEGVNSPLHF.

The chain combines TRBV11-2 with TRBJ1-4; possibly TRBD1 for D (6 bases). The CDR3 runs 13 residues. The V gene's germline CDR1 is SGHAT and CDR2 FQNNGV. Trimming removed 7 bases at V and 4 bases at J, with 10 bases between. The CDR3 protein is CASTTGYNEKLFF. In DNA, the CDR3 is TGTGCCAGCACCACAGGGTATAATGAAAAACTGTTTTTT.

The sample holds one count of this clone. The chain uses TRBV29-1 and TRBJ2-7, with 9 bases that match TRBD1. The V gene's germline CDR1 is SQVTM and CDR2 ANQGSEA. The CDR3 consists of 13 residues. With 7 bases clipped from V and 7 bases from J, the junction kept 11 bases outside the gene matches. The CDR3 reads CSAKPGQGREQYF. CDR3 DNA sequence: TGCAGCGCCAAACCGGGACAGGGACGGGAGCAGTACTTC.

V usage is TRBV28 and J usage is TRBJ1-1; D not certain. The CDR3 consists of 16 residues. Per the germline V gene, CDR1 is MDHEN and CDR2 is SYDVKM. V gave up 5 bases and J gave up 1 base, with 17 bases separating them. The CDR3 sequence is CASSPYSSKTNTEAFF. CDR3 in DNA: TGTGCCAGCAGTCCCTATTCCTCTAAGACGAACACTGAAGCTTTCTTT.

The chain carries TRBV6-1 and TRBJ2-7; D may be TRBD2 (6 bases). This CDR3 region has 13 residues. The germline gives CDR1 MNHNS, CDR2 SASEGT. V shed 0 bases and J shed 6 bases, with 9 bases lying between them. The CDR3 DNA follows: TGTGCCAGCAGTGAAGCTGGGGGAGGCGAGCAGTACTTC. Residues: CASSEAGGGEQYF.